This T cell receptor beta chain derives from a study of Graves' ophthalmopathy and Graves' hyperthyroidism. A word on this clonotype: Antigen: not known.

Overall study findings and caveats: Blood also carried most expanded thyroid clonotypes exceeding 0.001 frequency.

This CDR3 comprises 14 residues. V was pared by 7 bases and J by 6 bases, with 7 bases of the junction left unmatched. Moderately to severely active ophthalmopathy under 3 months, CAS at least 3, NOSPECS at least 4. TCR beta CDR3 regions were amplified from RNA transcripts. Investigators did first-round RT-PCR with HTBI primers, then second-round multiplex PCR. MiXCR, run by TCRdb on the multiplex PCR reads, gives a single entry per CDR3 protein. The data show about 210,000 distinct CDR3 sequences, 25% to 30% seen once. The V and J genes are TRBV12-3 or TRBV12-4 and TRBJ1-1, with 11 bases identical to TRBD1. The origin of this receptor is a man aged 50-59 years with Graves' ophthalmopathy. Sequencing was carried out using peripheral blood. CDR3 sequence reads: CASTHRTGGPEAFF. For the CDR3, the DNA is TGTGCCAGCACTCACCGGACAGGGGGCCCTGAAGCTTTCTTT.